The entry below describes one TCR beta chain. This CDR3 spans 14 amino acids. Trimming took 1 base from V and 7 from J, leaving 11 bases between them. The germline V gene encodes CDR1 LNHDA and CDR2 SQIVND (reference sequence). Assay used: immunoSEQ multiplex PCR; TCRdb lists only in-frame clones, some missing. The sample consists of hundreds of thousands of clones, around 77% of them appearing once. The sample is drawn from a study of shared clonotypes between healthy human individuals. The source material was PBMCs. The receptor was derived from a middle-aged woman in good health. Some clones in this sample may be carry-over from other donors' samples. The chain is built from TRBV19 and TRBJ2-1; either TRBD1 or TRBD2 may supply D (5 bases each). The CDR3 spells CASSIVRGPNEQFF. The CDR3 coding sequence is TGTGCCAGTAGTATAGTACGGGGCCCTAATGAGCAGTTCTTC. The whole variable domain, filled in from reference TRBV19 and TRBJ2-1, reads DGGITQSPKYLFRKEGQNVTLSCEQNLNHDAMYWYRQDPGQGLRLIYYSQIVNDFQKGDIAEGYSVSREKKESFPLTVTSAQKNPTAFYLCASSIVRGPNEQFFGPGTRLTVL.